Listed below are T cell receptor beta chains from one sample, sequenced in a study of blood T cell repertoires in COVID-19. TCRdb's copy holds only in-frame clones and misses some; the assay was immunoSEQ multiplex PCR. The sample consists of about 250,000 clones, 80% to 90% of them appearing once. Sequenced: PBMCs or T cells enriched from blood (not recorded which). The receptors were gathered from a woman aged 30 to 39 who had recovered from COVID-19. The CDR3 runs from the conserved cysteine through the conserved F or W. D genes are given only for firm matches. Some rows have no size entry. The others give once, few or many, or a class for an expanded clone.

j_call: TRBJ1-1; d_call: -; clone_size: -; v_call: TRBV6-5; cdr3_nt: TGTGCCATTACAGGGAAGATTGACACTGAAGCTTTCTTT; cdr3_aa: CAITGKIDTEAFF
j_call: TRBJ2-7; d_call: TRBD1; clone_size: -; v_call: TRBV27; cdr3_nt: TGTGCCGTAAGCGACAGGGTACCGCCCGGACCCTTGTACGAGCAGTACTTC; cdr3_aa: CAVSDRVPPGPLYEQYF
j_call: TRBJ1-5; d_call: -; clone_size: -; v_call: TRBV10-2; cdr3_nt: TGCGCCAGCAGTACCGTACAGGGAGGCAATCAGCCCCAGCATTTT; cdr3_aa: CASSTVQGGNQPQHF
j_call: TRBJ1-2; d_call: -; clone_size: few; v_call: TRBV6-5; cdr3_nt: TGTGCCATAGGGGGTGGGGAGTCGTCTGGCTACACCTTC; cdr3_aa: CAIGGGESSGYTF
j_call: TRBJ1-5; d_call: TRBD1; clone_size: -; v_call: TRBV19; cdr3_nt: TGTGCCAGTAGTAAATTCCGGGACAGGGATAGCAATCAGCCCCAGCATTTT; cdr3_aa: CASSKFRDRDSNQPQHF
j_call: TRBJ2-3; d_call: TRBD1; clone_size: few; v_call: TRBV3-1/TRBV3-2; cdr3_nt: TGTGCCAGCAGCTCGGGACAGGGAGTAGATACGCAGTATTTT; cdr3_aa: CASSSGQGVDTQYF
j_call: TRBJ1-1; d_call: -; clone_size: once; v_call: TRBV19; cdr3_nt: TGTGCCAGTAGTATGGCAGGGACGGTGGTCGGGAGCACTGAAGCTTTCTTT; cdr3_aa: CASSMAGTVVGSTEAFF
j_call: TRBJ2-7; d_call: TRBD2; clone_size: -; v_call: TRBV6-5; cdr3_nt: TGTGCCAGCAGGATATTTACGGGACTAGCATACGAGCAGTACTTC; cdr3_aa: CASRIFTGLAYEQYF
j_call: TRBJ2-3; d_call: -; clone_size: -; v_call: TRBV27; cdr3_nt: TGTGCCAGCAGCCCCTATGGTCGTCCAGATACGCAGTATTTT; cdr3_aa: CASSPYGRPDTQYF
j_call: TRBJ1-1; d_call: TRBD1; clone_size: -; v_call: TRBV19; cdr3_nt: TGTGCCACCTGCAGAAGGGGGCGCGACGTCAATACTGAAGCTTTCTTT; cdr3_aa: CATCRRGRDVNTEAFF
j_call: TRBJ2-2; d_call: -; clone_size: -; v_call: TRBV28; cdr3_nt: TGTGCCAGCAGAACTTACACCGGGGAGCTGTTTTTT; cdr3_aa: CASRTYTGELFF
j_call: TRBJ1-1; d_call: -; clone_size: -; v_call: TRBV6-5; cdr3_nt: TGTGCCAGCAGCCTCAGGGACACCGAAGCTTTCTTT; cdr3_aa: CASSLRDTEAFF
j_call: TRBJ1-6; d_call: TRBD1; clone_size: -; v_call: TRBV7-8; cdr3_nt: TGTGCCAGCAGCTTACGGGACAGGGGAAATTCACCCCTCCACTTT; cdr3_aa: CASSLRDRGNSPLHF
j_call: TRBJ1-1; d_call: -; clone_size: -; v_call: TRBV30; cdr3_nt: TGTGCCTGGACCAGGGCGGGGCTGAACACTGAAGCTTTCTTT; cdr3_aa: CAWTRAGLNTEAFF
j_call: TRBJ1-5; d_call: TRBD1; clone_size: -; v_call: TRBV24-1; cdr3_nt: TGTGCCACCAGTGACCCCGGACAGGGCGGACAGCCCCAGCATTTT; cdr3_aa: CATSDPGQGGQPQHF
j_call: TRBJ2-7; d_call: -; clone_size: -; v_call: TRBV28; cdr3_nt: TGTGCCAGCAGTAGTCACAGGGGGGGGGCGACCTACGAGCAGTACTTC; cdr3_aa: CASSSHRGGATYEQYF
j_call: TRBJ1-1; d_call: -; clone_size: -; v_call: TRBV18; cdr3_nt: TGTGCCAGCTCACCACCGGGGAGGGCTTTCTTT; cdr3_aa: CASSPPGRAFF
j_call: TRBJ2-5; d_call: -; clone_size: -; v_call: TRBV24-1; cdr3_nt: TGTGCCACCAGTGATTTCAGGGGTGGAGAGACCCAGTACTTC; cdr3_aa: CATSDFRGGETQYF
j_call: TRBJ1-6; d_call: TRBD1; clone_size: once; v_call: TRBV10-2; cdr3_nt: TGCGCCAGCAGAGGGACAGGGGGATATAATTCACCCCTCCACTTT; cdr3_aa: CASRGTGGYNSPLHF
j_call: TRBJ2-7; d_call: TRBD2; clone_size: -; v_call: TRBV2; cdr3_nt: TGTGCCAGCTTGCCCCTTAGCGGGGGGATATACGAGCAGTACTTC; cdr3_aa: CASLPLSGGIYEQYF
j_call: TRBJ2-1; d_call: TRBD2; clone_size: once; v_call: TRBV6-5; cdr3_nt: TGTGCCAGCACCACTAGCGGGAGTTTCTACAATGAGCAGTTCTTC; cdr3_aa: CASTTSGSFYNEQFF
j_call: TRBJ1-6; d_call: -; clone_size: -; v_call: TRBV5-1; cdr3_nt: TGCGCCAGCTCTACGGGGAATTCACCCCTCCACTTT; cdr3_aa: CASSTGNSPLHF
j_call: TRBJ2-7; d_call: TRBD1; clone_size: once; v_call: TRBV28; cdr3_nt: TGTGCCAGCGGTGGGTTAACAGGGGGTCTTGAGCAGTACTTC; cdr3_aa: CASGGLTGGLEQYF
j_call: TRBJ1-6; d_call: -; clone_size: -; v_call: TRBV29-1; cdr3_nt: TGCAGCGTCAGAAGCTCCTATAATTCACCCCTCCACTTT; cdr3_aa: CSVRSSYNSPLHF
j_call: TRBJ2-7; d_call: -; clone_size: -; v_call: TRBV10-3; cdr3_nt: TGTGCCATCCAGGGCAGCACCTACGAGCAGTACTTC; cdr3_aa: CAIQGSTYEQYF
j_call: TRBJ2-7; d_call: -; clone_size: -; v_call: TRBV9; cdr3_nt: TGTGCCAGCAGTCTAACGATTGGCGCGGACGAGCAGTACTTC; cdr3_aa: CASSLTIGADEQYF
j_call: TRBJ2-5; d_call: TRBD1; clone_size: -; v_call: TRBV6-5; cdr3_nt: TGTGCCAGCAGGACGGGACAGTTCCAAGAGACCCAGTACTTC; cdr3_aa: CASRTGQFQETQYF
j_call: TRBJ1-1; d_call: -; clone_size: -; v_call: TRBV7-9; cdr3_nt: TGTGCCAGCAGCTTAGTCAGAACAGGGTCCACTGAAGCTTTCTTT; cdr3_aa: CASSLVRTGSTEAFF
j_call: TRBJ2-7; d_call: -; clone_size: -; v_call: TRBV5-8; cdr3_nt: TGTGCCAGCAGCTTGGAAACGAGGCAGTACTTC; cdr3_aa: CASSLETRQYF
j_call: TRBJ2-1; d_call: TRBD1; clone_size: -; v_call: TRBV5-8; cdr3_nt: TGTGCCAGCAGCTTCCCTGGACAGGGTCGGGACAATGAGCAGTTCTTC; cdr3_aa: CASSFPGQGRDNEQFF
j_call: TRBJ2-7; d_call: TRBD2; clone_size: -; v_call: TRBV7-9; cdr3_nt: TGTGCCAGCAGCCCCCCAGCCCTAGCGGGGAGCTCCTACGAGCAGTACTTC; cdr3_aa: CASSPPALAGSSYEQYF
j_call: TRBJ2-5; d_call: -; clone_size: -; v_call: TRBV5-1; cdr3_nt: TGCGCCAGCAGCTCGCAAGAGACCCAGTACTTC; cdr3_aa: CASSSQETQYF
j_call: TRBJ1-1; d_call: -; clone_size: once; v_call: TRBV28; cdr3_nt: TGTGCCAGCAGTCCAACAGTGAACACTGAAGCTTTCTTT; cdr3_aa: CASSPTVNTEAFF
j_call: TRBJ1-2; d_call: TRBD1; clone_size: -; v_call: TRBV27; cdr3_nt: TGTGCCAGCAGTCTACAGGGGGATGATAACTATGGCTACACCTTC; cdr3_aa: CASSLQGDDNYGYTF
j_call: TRBJ1-4; d_call: -; clone_size: -; v_call: TRBV7-9; cdr3_nt: TGTGCCAGCAGCTTAGGTGGAGGGGATGAAAAACTGTTTTTT; cdr3_aa: CASSLGGGDEKLFF
j_call: TRBJ2-5; d_call: TRBD2; clone_size: -; v_call: TRBV5-4; cdr3_nt: TGTGCCAGCAGTTCGGGACTAGCGACTCAAGAGACCCAGTACTTC; cdr3_aa: CASSSGLATQETQYF
j_call: TRBJ2-7; d_call: -; clone_size: -; v_call: TRBV29-1; cdr3_nt: TGCAGCGTTTCTTGGTTCGGCAGGGGCTACGAGCAGTACTTC; cdr3_aa: CSVSWFGRGYEQYF
j_call: TRBJ2-1; d_call: TRBD1; clone_size: -; v_call: TRBV11-3; cdr3_nt: TGTGCCAGCAGCCAGGGGGCTTACAATGAGCAGTTCTTC; cdr3_aa: CASSQGAYNEQFF